This entry features one T cell receptor (beta chain) sequence. The antigen is unknown. This specimen belongs to a study of Tregs in tolerant kidney transplant recipients. Study-level points and caveats: Activated donor B cell expansion appeared to reveal the most relevant donor-specific TCRbeta repertoire.

This table comes from immunoSEQ multiplex PCR, and its TCRdb copy is limited to in-frame clones, with some not included. The table lists about 90,000 clones, 93% of them singletons, with roughly 1.5% in the top ten. There are 13 residues in the CDR3. CDR1 is MNHNS and CDR2 is SASEGT in the germline V gene. With 4 bases removed from V and 7 bases from J, the gap between germline ends came to 13 bases. The nonmyeloablative bone marrow transplants came from related graft donors, with transient mixed chimerism. Unstimulated regulatory T cells (CD4+CD25+CD127-), CD4+CD25- non-regulatory cells, CD4 and CD8 cells were FACS-sorted from thawed PBMCs.

The sequences come from CD4+ T cells from blood (PBMCs), collected 12 months after the transplant. The clonotype was recovered from a human patient who received a combined kidney and bone marrow transplant. The T cells may come from the graft donor. The chain employs TRBV6-1 and TRBJ2-5; maybe TRBD2 (7 bases). The CDR3 loop reads CASSAGGRGTQYF. The CDR3 nucleotides read TGTGCCAGCAGTGCGGGGGGCCGGGGGACCCAGTACTTC.